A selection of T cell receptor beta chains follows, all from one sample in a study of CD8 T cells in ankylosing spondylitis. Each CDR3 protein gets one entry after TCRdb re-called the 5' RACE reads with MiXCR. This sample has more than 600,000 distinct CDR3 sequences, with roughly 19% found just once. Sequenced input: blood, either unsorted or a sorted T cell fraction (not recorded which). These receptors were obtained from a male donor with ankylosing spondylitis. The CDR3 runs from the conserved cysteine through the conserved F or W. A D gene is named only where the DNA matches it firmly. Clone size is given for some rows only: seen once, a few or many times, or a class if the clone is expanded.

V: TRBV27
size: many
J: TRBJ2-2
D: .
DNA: TGTGCCAGCAGTTTGACAGGCCGAAACGCGAACACCGGGGAGCTGTTTTTT
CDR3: CASSLTGRNANTGELFF

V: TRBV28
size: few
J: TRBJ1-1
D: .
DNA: TGTGCCAGCAGGACACGCACTGAAGCTTTCTTT
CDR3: CASRTRTEAFF

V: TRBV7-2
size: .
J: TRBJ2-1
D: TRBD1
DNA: TGTGCCAGCAGCTTAGCGTTCAGGGGGCGCGATGAGCAGTTCTTC
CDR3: CASSLAFRGRDEQFF

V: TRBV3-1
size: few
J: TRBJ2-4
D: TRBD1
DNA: TGTGCCAGCAGCCAAGCCGGACAGGGTGGCATTCAGTACTTC
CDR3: CASSQAGQGGIQYF

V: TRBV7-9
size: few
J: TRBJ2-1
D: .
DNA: TGTGCCAGCAGCTCCGGGACCCGCTACAATGAGCAGTTCTTC
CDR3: CASSSGTRYNEQFF

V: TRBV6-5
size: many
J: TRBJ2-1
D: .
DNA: TGTGCCAGCAGTTACTCAGGGGACAATGAGCAGTTCTTC
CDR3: CASSYSGDNEQFF

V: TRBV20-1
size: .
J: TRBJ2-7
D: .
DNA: TGCAGTGCTTGCCGGGACACCGTCTCCTACGAGCAGTACTTC
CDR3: CSACRDTVSYEQYF

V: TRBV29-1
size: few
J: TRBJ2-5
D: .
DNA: TGCAGCGTTGAGCGGGATATGGAGACCCAGTACTTC
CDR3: CSVERDMETQYF

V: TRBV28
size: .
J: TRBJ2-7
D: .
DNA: TGTGCCAGCAGTCCGTCCCAACCCTACGAGCAGTACTTC
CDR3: CASSPSQPYEQYF

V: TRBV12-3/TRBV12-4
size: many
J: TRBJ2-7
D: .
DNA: TGTGCCAGCAGCACCACCTACGAGCAGTACTTC
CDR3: CASSTTYEQYF

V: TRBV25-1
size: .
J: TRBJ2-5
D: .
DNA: TGTGCCAGAGGGGGGGCCCCTGAGACCCAGTACTTC
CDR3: CARGGAPETQYF

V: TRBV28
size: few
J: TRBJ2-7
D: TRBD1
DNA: TGTGCCAGCAGTTTATCAGGACAGGGGATCTACGAGCAGTACTTC
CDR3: CASSLSGQGIYEQYF

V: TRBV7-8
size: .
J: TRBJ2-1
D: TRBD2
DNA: TGTGCCAGCAAATTACGGGAGGACCAACACAATGAGCAGTTCTTC
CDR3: CASKLREDQHNEQFF

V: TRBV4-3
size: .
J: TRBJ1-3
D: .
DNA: TGCGCCAGCAGCCAAACTTTACCGGGAAGCTCTGGAAACACCATATATTTT
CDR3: CASSQTLPGSSGNTIYF

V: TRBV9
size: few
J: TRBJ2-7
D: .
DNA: TGTGCCAGCAGCCCCTTGCCGGGGAACGAGCAGTACTTC
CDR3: CASSPLPGNEQYF

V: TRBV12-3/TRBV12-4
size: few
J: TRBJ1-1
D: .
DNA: TGTGCCAGCAGTTTACGCCCTTTTCGAACTTTCTTT
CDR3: CASSLRPFRTFF

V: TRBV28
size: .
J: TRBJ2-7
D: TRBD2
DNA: TGTGCCAGCAGTCTAGCGGGGGGGGGTGTCTACGAGCAGTACTTC
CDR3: CASSLAGGGVYEQYF

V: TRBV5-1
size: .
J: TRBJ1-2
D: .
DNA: TGCGCCAGCAGCTTGGCCATATCCGGGAAGACGACATATGGCTACACCTTC
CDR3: CASSLAISGKTTYGYTF

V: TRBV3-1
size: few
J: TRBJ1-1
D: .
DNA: TGTGCCAGCAGCCAATACGGGGGCCGATCGGACACTGAAGCTTTCTTT
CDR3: CASSQYGGRSDTEAFF

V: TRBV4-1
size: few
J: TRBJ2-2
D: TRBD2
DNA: TGCGCCAGCAGCCGTTATGGACTAGCGGGAGTAGTCGACACCGGGGAGCTGTTTTTT
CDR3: CASSRYGLAGVVDTGELFF

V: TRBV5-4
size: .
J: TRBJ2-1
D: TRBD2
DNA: TGTGCCAGCAGCTCTGCCGGTGGGCTAGCGGGAAATGAGCAGTTCTTC
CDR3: CASSSAGGLAGNEQFF

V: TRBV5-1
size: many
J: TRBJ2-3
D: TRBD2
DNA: TGCGCCAGCAGCACGGACGTGGCGGGGGGGCCGACAGATACGCAGTATTTT
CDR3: CASSTDVAGGPTDTQYF

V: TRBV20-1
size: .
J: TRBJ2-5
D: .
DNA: TGCAGTGCTGTGGGAGGAAGTGGAGAGACCCAGTACTTC
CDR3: CSAVGGSGETQYF

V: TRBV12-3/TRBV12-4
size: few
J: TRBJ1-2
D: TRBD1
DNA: TGTGCCAGCAGCTACCCGACAGGGAGCGGCTACACCTTC
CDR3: CASSYPTGSGYTF

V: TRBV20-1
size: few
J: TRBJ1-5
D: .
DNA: TGCAGTGCTAGAGACCCGGGACGTAGCAATCAGCCCCAGCATTTT
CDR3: CSARDPGRSNQPQHF

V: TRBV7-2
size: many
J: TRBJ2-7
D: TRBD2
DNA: TGTGCCAGCAGCTTGCGACTAGCGGGATTCTCCTACGAGCAGTACTTC
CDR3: CASSLRLAGFSYEQYF

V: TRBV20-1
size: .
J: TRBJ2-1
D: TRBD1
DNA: TGCAGTGCTAGAAAGGACAGGAGCTATGAGCAGTTCTTC
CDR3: CSARKDRSYEQFF

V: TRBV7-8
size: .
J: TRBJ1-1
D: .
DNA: TGTGCCAGCAGCTTAATAGGGGGTGCAAGCGGGGAGAACACTGAAGCTTTCTTT
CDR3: CASSLIGGASGENTEAFF

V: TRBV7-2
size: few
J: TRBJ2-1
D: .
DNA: TGTGCCAGCAGCTTATATCCGGACAATGAGCAGTTCTTC
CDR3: CASSLYPDNEQFF

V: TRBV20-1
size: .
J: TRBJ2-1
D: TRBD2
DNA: TGCAGTGCCCCCGGGCTAGCGGGATCCCCCTCCTACAATGAGCAGTTCTTC
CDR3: CSAPGLAGSPSYNEQFF

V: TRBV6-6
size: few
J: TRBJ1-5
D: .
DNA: TGTGCCAGCAGTTCAGGGGCGCATCAGCCCCAGCATTTT
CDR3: CASSSGAHQPQHF

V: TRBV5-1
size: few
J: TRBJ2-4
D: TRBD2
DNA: TGCGCCAGCACCCTAGCGGAGGAGAGGAACATTCAGTACTTC
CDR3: CASTLAEERNIQYF

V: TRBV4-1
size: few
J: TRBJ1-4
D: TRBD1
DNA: TGCGCCAGCAGCCAATCACAGGGGATGGAGGAAAAACTGTTTTTT
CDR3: CASSQSQGMEEKLFF

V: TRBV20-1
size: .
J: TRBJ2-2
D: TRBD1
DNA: TGCAGTGCATTACAGGGGGCGACCGGGGAGCTGTTTTTT
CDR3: CSALQGATGELFF

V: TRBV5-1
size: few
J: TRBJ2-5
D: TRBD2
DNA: TGCGCCAGCAGCAGTCTCCCGACTAGCGGAAGGCAAGAGACCCAGTACTTC
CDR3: CASSSLPTSGRQETQYF

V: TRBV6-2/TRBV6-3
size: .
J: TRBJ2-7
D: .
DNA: TGTGCCAGCACCGACCAAGGGCAGCGAAGCTCCTACGAGCAGTACTTC
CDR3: CASTDQGQRSSYEQYF

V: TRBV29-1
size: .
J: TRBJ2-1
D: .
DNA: TGCAGCGTTTTTCTTGGGACACTCTACAATGAGCAGTTCTTC
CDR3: CSVFLGTLYNEQFF

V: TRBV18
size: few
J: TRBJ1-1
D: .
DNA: TGTGCCAGCTCACCCGAGGTCGTCAACACTGAAGCTTTCTTT
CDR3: CASSPEVVNTEAFF

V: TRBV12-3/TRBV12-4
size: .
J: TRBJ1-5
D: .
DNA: TGTGCCAGCAGTTCCCCGGGGGGGCAGGACCAGCCCCAGCATTTT
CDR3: CASSSPGGQDQPQHF

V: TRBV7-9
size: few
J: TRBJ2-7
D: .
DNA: TGTGCCACCTTGGACGGGAAAAGCTCCTACGAGCAGTACTTC
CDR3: CATLDGKSSYEQYF

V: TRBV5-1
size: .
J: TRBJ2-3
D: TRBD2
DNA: TGCGCCAGCAGGAGACTAGCGGGGGGGGCAGATACGCAGTATTTT
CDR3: CASRRLAGGADTQYF

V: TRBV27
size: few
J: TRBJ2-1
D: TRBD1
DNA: TGTGCCAGCCACAAGGGCCACGGACAGGGTGGGAATTACAATGAGCAGTTCTTC
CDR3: CASHKGHGQGGNYNEQFF

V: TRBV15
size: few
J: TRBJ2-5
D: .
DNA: TGTGCCACCAGCAGAGATTGGAGAGAGACCCAGTACTTC
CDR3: CATSRDWRETQYF

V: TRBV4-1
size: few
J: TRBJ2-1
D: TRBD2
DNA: TGCGCCAGCAGCCAAGGACTAGGCGGGGGGGCCTACAATGAGCAGTTCTTC
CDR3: CASSQGLGGGAYNEQFF

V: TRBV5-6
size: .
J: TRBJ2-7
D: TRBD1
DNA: TGTGCCAGCAAAACAGGGGGCGAATTCGACGAGCAGTACTTC
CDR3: CASKTGGEFDEQYF

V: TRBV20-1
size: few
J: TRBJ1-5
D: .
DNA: TGCAGTGCTAGAGATCGGGCAGGGTCTCAGCCCCAGCATTTT
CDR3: CSARDRAGSQPQHF

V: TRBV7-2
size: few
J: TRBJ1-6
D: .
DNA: TGTGCCAGCAGCTTAGCCCCACGTATAGGAGGGTATAATTCACCCCTCCACTTT
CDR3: CASSLAPRIGGYNSPLHF

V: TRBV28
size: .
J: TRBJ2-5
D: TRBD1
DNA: TGTGCCAGCAGTTCCCCTTCGGACAGGGAAGAGACCCAGTACTTC
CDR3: CASSSPSDREETQYF

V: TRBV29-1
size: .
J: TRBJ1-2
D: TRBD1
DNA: TGCAGCGGCGGACAGGGACATGGGGGCTACACCTTC
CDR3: CSGGQGHGGYTF

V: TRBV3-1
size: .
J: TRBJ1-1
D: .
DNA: TGTGCCAGCAGCCAAAATGACAGGAGGAACACTGAAGCTTTCTTT
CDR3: CASSQNDRRNTEAFF

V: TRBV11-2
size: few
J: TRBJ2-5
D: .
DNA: TGTGCCAGCAGCTTAGATCTAAAAGGTCAAGAGACCCAGTACTTC
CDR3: CASSLDLKGQETQYF

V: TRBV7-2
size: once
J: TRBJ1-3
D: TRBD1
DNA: TGTGCCAGCAGCTCACCGGGACAGACTGTAAACACCATATATTTT
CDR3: CASSSPGQTVNTIYF

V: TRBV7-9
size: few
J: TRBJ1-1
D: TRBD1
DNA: TGTGCCAGCAGCTGGGGGGAAGGACAGGGGAACACTGAAGCTTTCTTT
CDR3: CASSWGEGQGNTEAFF